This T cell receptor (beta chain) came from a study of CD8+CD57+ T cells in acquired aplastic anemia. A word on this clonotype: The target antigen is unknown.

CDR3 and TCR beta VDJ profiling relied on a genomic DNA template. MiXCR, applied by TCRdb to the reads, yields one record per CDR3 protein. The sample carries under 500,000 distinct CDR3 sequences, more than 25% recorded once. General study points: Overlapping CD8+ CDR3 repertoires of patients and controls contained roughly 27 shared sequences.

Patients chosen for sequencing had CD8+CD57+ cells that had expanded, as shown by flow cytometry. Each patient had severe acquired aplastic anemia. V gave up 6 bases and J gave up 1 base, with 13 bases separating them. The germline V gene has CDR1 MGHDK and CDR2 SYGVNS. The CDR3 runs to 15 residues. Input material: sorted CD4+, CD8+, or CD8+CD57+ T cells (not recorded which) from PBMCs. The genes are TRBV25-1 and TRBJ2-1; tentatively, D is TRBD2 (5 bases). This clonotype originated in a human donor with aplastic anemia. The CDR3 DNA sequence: TGTGCCAGCAGCTACAAGGAGCGGTCCTACAATGAGCAGTTCTTC. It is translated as CASSYKERSYNEQFF.